The 9 T cell receptor beta chains in this list originate from one sample, sequenced in a study of regulatory T cells in long-lasting Graves disease. For TCR beta, libraries came from iRepertoire HTBI primers and Arm-PCR of CDR3 regions. TCRdb itself ran the multiplex PCR reads through MiXCR, one entry per CDR3 protein. This sample has 410,000 or so distinct CDR3 sequences, with 15% found just once. Time point reported: newly diagnosed GD, antithyroid drugs for less than 3 months. From RNA extracted from PBMCs, the TCR library was made. The data were also submitted as part of a second study, on T cells in Graves' hyperthyroidism and ophthalmopathy.

The source was peripheral blood mononuclear cells (PBMCs), collected at new diagnosis, from a patient treated with antithyroid drugs. The source is a woman between 25 and 40 years old with Graves disease.

The chain combines TRBV5-4 with TRBJ2-2, with 8 bases aligning to TRBD1. The CDR3 sequence is 16 residues long. Germline trimming cut 4 bases from V and 6 bases from J; bases unmatched to any gene: 11. Germline CDR1 SGHNT, CDR2 YYREEE (reference sequence). The CDR3 DNA follows: TGTGCCAGCAGCGGAAACCAGGGGGCGCTGTCCGGGGAGCTGTTTTTT. Translating gives CASSGNQGALSGELFF.

This clonotype was found many times. V usage is TRBV12-3 or TRBV12-4 and J usage is TRBJ1-5, with 7 bases matching TRBD1. V lost 5 bases and J lost 4; bases outside the gene matches: 11. The CDR3 is 16 residues long. CDR3 bases: TGTGCCAGCAGTACATACGCCGGGACAGATAATCAGCCCCAGCATTTT. Protein product: CASSTYAGTDNQPQHF.

In regard to this clonotype: This may be a read error: a much more frequent sequence differs by one nucleotide. The chain employs TRBV20-1 and TRBJ2-7; no definite D call. The CDR3 is made up of 18 amino acids. Germline lookup yields CDR1 DFQATT and CDR2 SNEGSKA (reference sequence). V lost 3 bases, J lost 7 bases, and 31 bases lay in between. The CDR3 DNA is TGCAGTGCTAGTAGGCTGGCCCTAGAATTCGTATCCTACAATGAGCAGTACTTC. This gives the protein CSASRLALEFVSYNEQYF.

The V and J genes are TRBV5-1 and TRBJ2-7, with D perhaps matching TRBD1 (6 bases). The CDR3 covers 15 residues. The V gene lost 4 bases and the J gene lost 3 bases, with 17 bases spanning the gap. The germline V gene encodes CDR1 SGHRS and CDR2 YFSETQ. CDR3 protein: CASSQDGTRGYEQYF. CDR3 nucleotide sequence: TGCGCCAGCAGCCAGGACGGGACACGAGGCTACGAGCAGTACTTC.

This clonotype was counted ten times or more. The chain uses TRBV6-5 and TRBJ2-1; 7 bases match TRBD1. Trimming at V came to 0 bases and at J to 9 bases, leaving 14 bases not matched to a gene. Germline-derived CDR1 and CDR2 are MNHEY and SVGAGI. CDR3 size: 17 residues. CDR3 DNA: TGTGCCAGCAGTTACTCGACGGCAGCAACAGGGGTTGGTGAGCAGTTCTTC. Encoded protein: CASSYSTAATGVGEQFF.

This clonotype was picked up a small number of times. Just one base apart from a much larger clone, this may be a read error. This chain links TRBV28 with TRBJ1-4, with D tentatively TRBD1 (5 bases). CDR1 is MDHEN, CDR2 SYDVKM, per germline. The CDR3 covers 15 residues. CDR3 residues: CACSFAAEGSEKLFF. DNA for the CDR3: TGTGCCTGCAGTTTCGCCGCGGAGGGGTCGGAAAAACTGTTTTTT.

This chain links TRBV11-3 with TRBJ1-4; 9 bases align to TRBD1. The CDR3 is 16 residues long. The germline CDR1 and CDR2 sequences are SGHNT and YENEEA. Trimming took 4 bases from V and 6 from J; bases not matched to a gene: 9. The CDR3 region is CASSSTGGVSYEKLFF. In DNA form, the CDR3 reads TGTGCCAGCAGCTCGACAGGGGGAGTGTCGTATGAAAAACTGTTTTTT. Using reference TRBV11-3 and TRBJ1-4 for the parts outside the CDR3, the full variable domain is EAGVVQSPRYKIIEKKQPVAFWCNPISGHNTLYWYLQNLGQGPELLIRYENEEAVDDSQLPKDRFSAERLKGVDSTLKIQPAELGDSAVYLCASSSTGGVSYEKLFFGSGTQLSVL.

The V gene is TRBV7-2, the J gene TRBJ1-1; maybe TRBD1 (5 bases). Trimming pared 4 bases from V and 1 base from J, leaving 10 bases between. This CDR3 is 14 amino acids long. The V gene's germline CDR1 is SGHTA and CDR2 FQGNSA. The CDR3 DNA sequence: TGTGCCAGCAGCTGGGACGGGTCGAACACTGAAGCTTTCTTT. The encoded protein is CASSWDGSNTEAFF.

This clonotype has at least ten counts. The CDR3 spells CASSFYVAAYTDTQYF. In nucleotides, the CDR3 is TGTGCCAGCAGTTTCTACGTAGCGGCCTACACAGATACGCAGTATTTT. This sequence joins TRBV12-3 or TRBV12-4 and TRBJ2-3, with TRBD2 as a possible D gene (6 bases). V lost 3 bases and J 2 bases, leaving 15 bases between the germline ends. The CDR3 is made up of 16 amino acids.